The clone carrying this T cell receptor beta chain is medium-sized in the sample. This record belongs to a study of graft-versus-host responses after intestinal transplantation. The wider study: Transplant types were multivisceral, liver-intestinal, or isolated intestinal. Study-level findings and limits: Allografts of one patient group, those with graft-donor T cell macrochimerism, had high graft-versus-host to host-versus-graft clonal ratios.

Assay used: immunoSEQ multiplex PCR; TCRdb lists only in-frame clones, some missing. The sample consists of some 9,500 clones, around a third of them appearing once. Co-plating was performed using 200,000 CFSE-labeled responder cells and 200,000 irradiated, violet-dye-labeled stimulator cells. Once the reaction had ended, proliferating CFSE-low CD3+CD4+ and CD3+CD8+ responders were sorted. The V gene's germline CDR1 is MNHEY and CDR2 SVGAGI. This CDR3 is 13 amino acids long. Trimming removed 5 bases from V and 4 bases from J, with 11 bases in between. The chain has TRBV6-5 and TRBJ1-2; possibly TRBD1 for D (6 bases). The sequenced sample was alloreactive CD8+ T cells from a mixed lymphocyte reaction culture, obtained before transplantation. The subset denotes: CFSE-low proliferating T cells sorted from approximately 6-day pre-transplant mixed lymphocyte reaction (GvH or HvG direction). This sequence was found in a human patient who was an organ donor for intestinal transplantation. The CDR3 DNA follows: TGTGCCAGCAGTCCCGACAGGAGCTATGGCTACACCTTC. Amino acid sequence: CASSPDRSYGYTF.